The rows below give T cell receptor beta chains drawn from one sample of a study of blood T cell repertoires in COVID-19. Using immunoSEQ multiplex PCR, the repertoire was profiled, and TCRdb retains in-frame clones only, with some absent. There are around 310,000 clones in the sample; about 91% occur only once, and about an eighth lies in the top ten. Sequencing used peripheral blood. These receptors were obtained from a woman in her sixties or seventies with acute or convalescent COVID-19. The CDR3 runs from the conserved cysteine through the conserved F or W. A D gene is named only where the DNA matches it firmly. Size is omitted from some rows. Given values are once, few, many or a class for expanded clones.

D gene	V gene	clone size	J gene	CDR3 DNA	CDR3 protein
TRBD1	TRBV10-3	few	TRBJ1-1	TGTGCCATCAGTGAGGGACAGGGGAACACTGAAGCTTTCTTT	CAISEGQGNTEAFF
-	TRBV3-1/TRBV3-2	-	TRBJ1-1	TGTGCCAGCAGCCCAGGTGGGACTGGGAACACTGAAGCTTTCTTT	CASSPGGTGNTEAFF
TRBD1	TRBV6-2/TRBV6-3	few	TRBJ2-2	TGTGCCAGCAGCCGGACAGGGGTAGTGTCCGGGGAGCTGTTTTTT	CASSRTGVVSGELFF
-	TRBV19	once	TRBJ1-5	TGTGCCAGTAAAGAAGAAACAGGGTCTGCTCAGCCCCAGCATTTT	CASKEETGSAQPQHF
TRBD2	TRBV5-1	-	TRBJ2-7	TGCGCCAGCAGCCGCTCGGGGGGAACCTACGAGCAGTACTTC	CASSRSGGTYEQYF
TRBD1	TRBV4-2	-	TRBJ1-1	TGTGCCAGCAGCCAAGAGGGGACAGGGGTAGGCACTGAAGCTTTCTTT	CASSQEGTGVGTEAFF
-	TRBV4-1	-	TRBJ2-7	TGCGCCAGCAGCCAGACAGGCAGGGGAGGGTACGAGCAGTACTTC	CASSQTGRGGYEQYF
TRBD2	TRBV18	-	TRBJ2-7	TGTGCCAGCTCACCACCGGCGGGAGACTACGAGCAGTACTTC	CASSPPAGDYEQYF
-	TRBV28	-	TRBJ1-2	TGTGCCAGCAGTTTCGGGGGTAGTGACTATGGCTACACCTTC	CASSFGGSDYGYTF
-	TRBV4-3	-	TRBJ2-7	TGCGCCAGCAGCCAAACAGGGAGCTCCTACGAGCAGTACTTC	CASSQTGSSYEQYF
TRBD1	TRBV5-6	-	TRBJ1-2	TGTGCCAGCAGCGTGGGGGACAGGGAGCAGAATGGCTACACCTTC	CASSVGDREQNGYTF
TRBD1	TRBV5-5	-	TRBJ1-2	TGTGCCAGCAGCCAGGGACAGGATCTCTATGGCTACACCTTC	CASSQGQDLYGYTF
-	TRBV6-2/TRBV6-3	-	TRBJ2-7	TGTGCCAGCAGTTACGGACTCAATTACGGGGTGGACTACGAGCAGTACTTC	CASSYGLNYGVDYEQYF
TRBD2	TRBV7-9	-	TRBJ2-3	TGTGCCAGCAGCTCTGGGGAAGCGGGGGGGGTCACAGATACGCAGTATTTT	CASSSGEAGGVTDTQYF
-	TRBV9	-	TRBJ1-3	TGTGCCAGCAGCGTAGGTGGGGCGCTCGGAAACACCATATATTTT	CASSVGGALGNTIYF